This TCR beta chain was recorded in a study of metastatic and nonmetastatic thyroid tumors (TCRdb year 2020). Context from the whole study: Repertoires were compared across peripheral blood and tumor or nodule tissue samples from malignant and benign thyroid patients. The full study reports these points: In both blood and tumor samples, malignant tumors were reported to have significantly higher TCR beta diversity than benign nodules.

Before undergoing thyroid surgery, none of the patients had been given any kind of treatment. Using T-cell receptor beta sequencing, the study looked back at clinical samples from patients collected from the early 2010s to the late 2010s. Including cysteine and phenylalanine, the CDR3 has 13 amino acids. Here the CDR3 DNA is all that survives: 39 bases in frame from base 1. V is reduced by 4 bases and J by 4 bases, leaving a spacing of 10 bases between them. CDR1 and CDR2 were assigned from the germline V gene (reference sequence) as MNHEY and SMNVEV. The library was built by means of PCR. Sequencing relied on an Illumina HiSeq 4000. High-throughput sequencing was used to profile the TCR beta-chain CDR3 region of every patient. Processing in the source paper ran as follows. The researchers built a classifier to tell apart papillary thyroid cancer patients with distant metastasis, based on CDR3 differences among clinicopathological groups. To measure repertoire diversity the researchers used the Shannon index, while the Morisita-Horn index served to gauge how similar the tumor and blood repertoires were. TCRdb reran the public reads through fastp at Q25 and MiXCR, keeping productive beta chains. Here the V and J calls rest on TCRdb's processing, not on the authors' analysis. The sample includes 25,000 or so clones, with more than 14% observed a single time. Jointly, the top ten make up approximately 14% of the sample.

This clone was detected ten times or more. Its antigen is not yet known. No quality values exist for individual bases; no much larger clone is one base distant. Sequenced input: blood. The chain joins TRBV27 to TRBJ1-1; a tentative D match to TRBD1 spans 6 bases. The sequence came from a male donor with papillary thyroid cancer or a benign thyroid nodule (not recorded which). Some clones in this sample may be carry-over from other donors' samples. The CDR3 region reads CASSSYRATEAFF. In nucleotide form, the sequence is TGTGCCAGCAGTTCCTACAGGGCCACTGAAGCTTTCTTT.